This T cell receptor (beta chain) comes out of a study of T-cell reconstitution after alpha-beta-depleted transplantation in children. CDR3 length: 13 amino acids. Per the germline V gene, CDR1 is SEHNR and CDR2 is FQNEAQ (reference sequence). Unmatched junction bases numbered 6, after V lost 6 bases and J lost 6 bases. Unique molecular identifiers were built into the TCRbeta library. MiXCR, applied by TCRdb to the PCR reads, yields one record per CDR3 protein. The sample contains approximately 400,000 distinct CDR3 sequences, about a tenth of which appear only once. The material was PBMCs from the stem cell graft donor, obtained from the stem cell graft. This clonotype was sampled from a human donor who donated a stem cell graft to a child with acute myeloid leukemia. The chain employs TRBV7-9 and TRBJ1-2; 8 positions match TRBD1. CDR3 sequence (DNA): TGTGCCAGCAGTCCGACAGGGGACCATGGCTACACCTTC. Residues: CASSPTGDHGYTF.